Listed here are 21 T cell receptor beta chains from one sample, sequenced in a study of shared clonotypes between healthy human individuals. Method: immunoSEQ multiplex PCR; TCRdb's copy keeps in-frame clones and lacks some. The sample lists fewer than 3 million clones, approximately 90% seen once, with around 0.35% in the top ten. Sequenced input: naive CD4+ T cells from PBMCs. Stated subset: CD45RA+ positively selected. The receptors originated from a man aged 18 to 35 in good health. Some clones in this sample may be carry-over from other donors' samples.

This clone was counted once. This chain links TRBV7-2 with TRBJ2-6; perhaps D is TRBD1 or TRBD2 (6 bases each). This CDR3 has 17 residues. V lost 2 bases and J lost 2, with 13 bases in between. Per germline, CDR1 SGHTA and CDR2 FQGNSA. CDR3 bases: TGTGCCAGCAGCTTACGGCTGGGGGGCACTGGGGCCAACGTCCTGACTTTC. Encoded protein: CASSLRLGGTGANVLTF.

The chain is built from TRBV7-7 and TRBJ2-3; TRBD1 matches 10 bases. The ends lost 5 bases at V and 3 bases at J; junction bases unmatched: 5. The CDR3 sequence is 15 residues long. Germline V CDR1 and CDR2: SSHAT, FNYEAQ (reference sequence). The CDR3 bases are TGTGCCAGCAGCATCGGACAGGGGGTTACAGATACGCAGTATTTT. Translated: CASSIGQGVTDTQYF.

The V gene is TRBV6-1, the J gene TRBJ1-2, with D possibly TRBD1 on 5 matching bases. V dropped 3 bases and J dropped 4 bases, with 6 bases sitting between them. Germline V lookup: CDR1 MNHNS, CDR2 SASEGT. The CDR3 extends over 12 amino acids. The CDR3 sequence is CASSETVYGYTF. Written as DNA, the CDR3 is TGTGCCAGCAGTGAGACAGTCTATGGCTACACCTTC.

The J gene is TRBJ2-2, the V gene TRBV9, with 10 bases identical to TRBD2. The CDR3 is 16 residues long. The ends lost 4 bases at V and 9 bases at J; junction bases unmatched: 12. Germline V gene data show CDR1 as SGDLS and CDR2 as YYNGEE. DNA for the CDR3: TGTGCCAGCAGCAAAACTAGCGGGGCCCCTGTTAGGGAGCTGTTTTTT. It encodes CASSKTSGAPVRELFF. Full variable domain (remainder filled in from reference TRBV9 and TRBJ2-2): DSGVTQTPKHLITATGQRVTLRCSPRSGDLSVYWYQQSLDQGLQFLIQYYNGEERAKGNILERFSAQQFPDLHSELNLSSLELGDSALYFCASSKTSGAPVRELFFGEGSRLTVL.

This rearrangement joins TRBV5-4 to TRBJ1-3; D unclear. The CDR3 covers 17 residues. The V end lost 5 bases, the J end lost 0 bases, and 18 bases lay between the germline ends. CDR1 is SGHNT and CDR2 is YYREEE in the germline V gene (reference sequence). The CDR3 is CASSLRGGMLSGNTIYF. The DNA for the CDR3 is TGTGCCAGCAGTCTTCGGGGAGGGATGCTCTCTGGAAACACCATATATTTT.

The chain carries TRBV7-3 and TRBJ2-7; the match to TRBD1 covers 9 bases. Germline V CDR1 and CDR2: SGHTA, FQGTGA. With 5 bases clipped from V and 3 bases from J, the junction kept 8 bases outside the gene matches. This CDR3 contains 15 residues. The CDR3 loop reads CASSIGTGRVYEQYF. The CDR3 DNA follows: TGTGCCAGCAGCATCGGGACAGGGAGGGTCTACGAGCAGTACTTC.

The CDR3 DNA sequence: TGCGCCAGCGGAAGGCGGTCCGGAGGGGGGACAGGGATAGCTAACTATGGCTACACCTTC. Residues: CASGRRSGGGTGIANYGYTF. The rearrangement uses TRBV10-1 and TRBJ1-2; 9 nucleotides match TRBD1. V shed 8 bases and J 0 bases; nucleotides not matched to a gene: 22. The CDR3 has 20 residues. Germline V gene sequence: CDR1 WNHNN, CDR2 SYGVQD (reference sequence).

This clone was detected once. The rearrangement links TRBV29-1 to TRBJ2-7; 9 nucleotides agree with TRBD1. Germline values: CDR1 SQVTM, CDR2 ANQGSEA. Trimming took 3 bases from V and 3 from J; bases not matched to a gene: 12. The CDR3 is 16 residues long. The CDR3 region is CSVEPVGQGAFYEQYF. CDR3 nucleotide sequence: TGCAGCGTTGAGCCGGTGGGACAGGGAGCCTTCTACGAGCAGTACTTC.

CDR3: CASRSFEAFF. CDR3 DNA: TGTGCCAGCAGGTCCTTTGAAGCTTTCTTT. The rearrangement uses TRBV28 and TRBJ1-1, with D unclear. CDR3 length: 10 residues. Germline V CDR1 and CDR2: MDHEN, SYDVKM. Trimming took 6 bases from V and 7 from J, leaving 6 bases between them.

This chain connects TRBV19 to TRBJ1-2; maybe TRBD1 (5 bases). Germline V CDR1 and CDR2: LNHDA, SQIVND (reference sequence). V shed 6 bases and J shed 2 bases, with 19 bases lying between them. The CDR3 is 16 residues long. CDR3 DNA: TGTGCCAGTAGCCCGGGCCCGGGGGGTCGGAACTATGGCTACACCTTC. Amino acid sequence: CASSPGPGGRNYGYTF.

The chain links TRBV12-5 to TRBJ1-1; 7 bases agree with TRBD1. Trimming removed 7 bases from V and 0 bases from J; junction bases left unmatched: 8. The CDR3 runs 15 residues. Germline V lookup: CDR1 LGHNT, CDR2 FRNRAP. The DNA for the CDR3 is TGTGCTAGTGCCACAGGGGATCGCTTGAACACTGAAGCTTTCTTT. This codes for CASATGDRLNTEAFF.

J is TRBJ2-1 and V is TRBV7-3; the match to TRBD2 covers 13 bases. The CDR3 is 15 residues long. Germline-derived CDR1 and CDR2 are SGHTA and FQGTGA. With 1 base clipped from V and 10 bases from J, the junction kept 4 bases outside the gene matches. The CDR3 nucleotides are TGTGCCAGCAGCTTAATTCCACTAGCGGGAGGGGAGCAGTTCTTC. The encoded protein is CASSLIPLAGGEQFF.

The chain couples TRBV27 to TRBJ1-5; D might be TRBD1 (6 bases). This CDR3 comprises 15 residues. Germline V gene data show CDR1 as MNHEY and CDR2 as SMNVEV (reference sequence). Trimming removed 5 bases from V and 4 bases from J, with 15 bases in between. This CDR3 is CASSVHRDKNQPQHF. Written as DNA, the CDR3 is TGTGCCAGCAGTGTCCACCGGGACAAGAATCAGCCCCAGCATTTT.

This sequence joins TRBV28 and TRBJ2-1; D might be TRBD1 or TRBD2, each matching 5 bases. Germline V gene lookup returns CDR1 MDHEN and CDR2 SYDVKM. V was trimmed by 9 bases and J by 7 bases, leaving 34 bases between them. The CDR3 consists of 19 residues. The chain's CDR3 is CASSRPGAGTHREMNEQFF. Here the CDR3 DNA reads TGTGCCAGTTCCCGTCCCGGGGCCGGGACCCACCGTGAAATGAATGAGCAGTTCTTC.

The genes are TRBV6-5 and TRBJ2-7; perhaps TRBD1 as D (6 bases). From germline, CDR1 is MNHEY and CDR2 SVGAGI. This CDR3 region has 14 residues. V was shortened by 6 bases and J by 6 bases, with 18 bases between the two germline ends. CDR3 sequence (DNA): TGTGCCAGCAGCCTAAATCGGGACACCTCCGAGCAGTACTTC. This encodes CASSLNRDTSEQYF.

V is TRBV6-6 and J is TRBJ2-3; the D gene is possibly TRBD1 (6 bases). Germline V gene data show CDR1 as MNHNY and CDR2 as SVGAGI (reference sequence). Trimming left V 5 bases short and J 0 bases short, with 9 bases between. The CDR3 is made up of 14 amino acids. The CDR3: CASSHGQSTDTQYF. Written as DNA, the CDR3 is TGTGCCAGCAGTCATGGACAGAGCACAGATACGCAGTATTTT.

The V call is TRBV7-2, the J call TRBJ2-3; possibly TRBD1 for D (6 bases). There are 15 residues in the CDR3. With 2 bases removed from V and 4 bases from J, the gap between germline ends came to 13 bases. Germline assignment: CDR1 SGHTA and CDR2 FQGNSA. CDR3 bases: TGTGCCAGCAGCTTAAGGGGGATGTATTCAGATACGCAGTATTTT. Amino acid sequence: CASSLRGMYSDTQYF.

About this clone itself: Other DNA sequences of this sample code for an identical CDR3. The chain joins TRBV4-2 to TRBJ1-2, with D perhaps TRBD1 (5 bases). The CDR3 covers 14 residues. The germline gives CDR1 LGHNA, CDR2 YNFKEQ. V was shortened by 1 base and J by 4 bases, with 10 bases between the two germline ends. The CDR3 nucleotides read TGTGCCAGCAGCCAAGTTGGGCAGGGCTATGGCTACACCTTC. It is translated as CASSQVGQGYGYTF.

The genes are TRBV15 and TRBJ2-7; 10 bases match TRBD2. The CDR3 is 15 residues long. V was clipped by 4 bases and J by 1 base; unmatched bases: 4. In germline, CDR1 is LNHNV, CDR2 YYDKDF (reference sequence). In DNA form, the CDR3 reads TGTGCCACCAGCACAGTAGCGGGGGGATCCTACGAGCAGTACTTC. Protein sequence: CATSTVAGGSYEQYF.

The DNA of the CDR3 is TGCGCCAGCAGCCCTCGACCCCGCGAGTTTAGCACAGATACGCAGTATTTT. Its protein product is CASSPRPREFSTDTQYF. V and J are TRBV4-1 and TRBJ2-3; no clear D. The CDR3 is made up of 17 amino acids. Trimming removed 4 bases at V and 0 bases at J, with 17 bases between. The germline CDR1 and CDR2 sequences are MGHRA and YSYEKL.

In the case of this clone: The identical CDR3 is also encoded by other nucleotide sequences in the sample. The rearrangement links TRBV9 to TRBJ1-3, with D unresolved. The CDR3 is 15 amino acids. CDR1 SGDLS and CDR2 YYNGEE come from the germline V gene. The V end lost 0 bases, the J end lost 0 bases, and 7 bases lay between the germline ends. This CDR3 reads CASSVEGSSGNTIYF. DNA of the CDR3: TGTGCCAGCAGCGTAGAGGGCAGCTCTGGAAACACCATATATTTT.